This T cell receptor beta chain was recorded in a study of regulatory T cells in long-lasting Graves disease. The TCR beta library used iRepertoire HTBI primers with Arm-PCR amplification of CDR3. One entry per CDR3 protein results from TCRdb running MiXCR on the multiplex PCR reads. The sample shows some 500,000 distinct CDR3 sequences, approximately 15% of them seen only once. Germline V gene sequence: CDR1 SEHNR, CDR2 FQNEAQ (reference sequence). The ends were cut back, 3 bases at V and 4 bases at J, with 13 bases in the middle. The CDR3 sequence is 14 residues long. Stated time point: newly diagnosed GD, antithyroid drugs for less than 3 months. PBMCs provided the RNA from which the TCR library was made. In this sample, this clonotype turned up a few times. This sample was shared with a second study, whose subject was T cells in Graves' hyperthyroidism and ophthalmopathy. In that study: Stable Graves' hyperthyroidism meant no ophthalmopathy progression within 18 months. The TCR CDR3 first-round RT-PCR relied on the HTBI primer set.

J is TRBJ2-7 and V is TRBV7-9; D remains unclear. The sequence derives from a man between 25 and 39 years old with Graves disease. The sequencing used peripheral blood mononuclear cells (PBMCs), collected at new diagnosis, from a patient treated with antithyroid drugs. CDR3 DNA: TGTGCCAGCAGCTTCGGGCACAGTGTATACGAGCAGTACTTC. Translation gives CASSFGHSVYEQYF. Filled out from reference TRBV7-9 and TRBJ2-7, the complete variable domain reads DTGVSQNPRHKITKRGQNVTFRCDPISEHNRLYWYRQTLGQGPEFLTYFQNEAQLEKSRLLSDRFSAERPKGSFSTLEIQRTEQGDSAMYLCASSFGHSVYEQYFGPGTRLTVT.